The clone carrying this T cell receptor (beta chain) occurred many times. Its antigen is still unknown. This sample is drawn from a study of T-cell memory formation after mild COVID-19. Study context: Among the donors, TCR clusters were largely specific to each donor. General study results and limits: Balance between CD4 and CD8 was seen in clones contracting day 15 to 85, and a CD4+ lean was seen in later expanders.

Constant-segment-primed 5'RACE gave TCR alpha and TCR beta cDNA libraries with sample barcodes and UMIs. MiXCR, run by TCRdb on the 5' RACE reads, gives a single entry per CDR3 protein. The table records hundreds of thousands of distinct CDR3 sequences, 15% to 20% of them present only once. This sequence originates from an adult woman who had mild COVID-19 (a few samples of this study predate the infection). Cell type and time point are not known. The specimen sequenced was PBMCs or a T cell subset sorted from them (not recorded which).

This CDR3 reads CASSLLGQGADTQYF. The CDR3, as DNA: TGCGCCAGCAGCTTGCTCGGGCAGGGGGCAGATACGCAGTATTTT. This chain uses TRBV5-1 with TRBJ2-3; 7 bases line up with TRBD1. V was pared by 1 base and J by 4 bases, with 6 bases of the junction left unmatched. Germline CDR1 SGHRS, CDR2 YFSETQ. The CDR3 consists of 15 residues.